Shown below are 11 T cell receptor beta chains from a single sample sequenced in a study of regulatory T cells in long-lasting Graves disease. Researchers made TCR beta libraries by using iRepertoire HTBI primers and running Arm-PCR on CDR3 regions. TCRdb analysed the multiplex PCR reads with MiXCR anew, one entry per CDR3 protein. Among about 470,000 distinct CDR3 sequences listed, about 22% were seen once. Time point noted: persistent/refractory GD, antithyroid drugs over 5 years with positive TRAb. Researchers made the TCR library from RNA that was extracted from PBMCs. Sequencing used peripheral blood mononuclear cells (PBMCs), obtained when the disease was refractory, from a patient treated with antithyroid drugs. The source of these receptors is a female donor with Graves disease.

This chain joins TRBV7-2 and TRBJ2-7; D might be TRBD2 (6 bases). Germline V gene lookup returns CDR1 SGHTA and CDR2 FQGNSA. V was trimmed by 1 base and J by 0 bases, leaving 10 bases between them. This CDR3 is 15 amino acids long. The CDR3 nucleotides read TGTGCCAGCAGCTTAGGCGGACTAATCTCCTACGAGCAGTACTTC. The encoded protein is CASSLGGLISYEQYF. Filled out from reference TRBV7-2 and TRBJ2-7, the complete variable domain reads GAGVSQSPSNKVTEKGKDVELRCDPISGHTALYWYRQSLGQGLEFLIYFQGNSAPDKSGLPSDRFSAERTGGSVSTLTIQRTQQEDSAVYLCASSLGGLISYEQYFGPGTRLTVT.

J is TRBJ2-2 and V is TRBV6-1; D gene uncertain. CDR3 length equals 12 residues. Trimming cost V 7 bases and J 9 bases, with 12 bases left between them. Germline V gene sequence: CDR1 MNHNS, CDR2 SASEGT. Here the CDR3 reads CASTPQGRELFF. CDR3 sequence (DNA): TGTGCCAGCACCCCGCAAGGAAGGGAGCTGTTTTTT.

Concerning this clonotype: A read error may explain this, as a much larger clone is one base away. The J gene is TRBJ1-4, the V gene TRBV11-1, with D possibly being TRBD1 (6 bases). CDR1 is SGHAT and CDR2 is FQDESV in the germline V gene (reference sequence). The length of the CDR3 is 16 residues. CDR3 nucleotide sequence: TGTGCCAGCAGCGTCCGACTCGGGGGCCTTAATGAAGAACTGTTTTTT. This codes for CASSVRLGGLNEELFF.

This clonotype has a count of ten or more. The CDR3: CASSHRQVEETQYF. The CDR3 DNA follows: TGTGCCAGCAGCCACCGACAGGTGGAAGAGACCCAGTACTTC. This chain uses TRBV3-1 with TRBJ2-5, with D possibly being TRBD1 (6 bases). The germline CDR1 and CDR2 sequences are LGHDT and YNNKEL (reference sequence). The CDR3 spans 14 residues. V gave up 3 bases and J gave up 3 bases, with 11 bases separating them.

The V call is TRBV18, the J call TRBJ2-7; perhaps TRBD2 as D (6 bases). Germline V CDR1 and CDR2: KGHSH, LQKENI. CDR3 length: 14 residues. The ends were cut back, 0 bases at V and 6 bases at J, with 12 bases in the middle. In DNA, the CDR3 is TGTGCCAGCTCACCACCGACCGGGCGGGGCGAGCAGTACTTC. Amino acids: CASSPPTGRGEQYF. Based on the CDR3 plus reference TRBV18 and TRBJ2-7, the full variable domain is NAGVMQNPRHLVRRRGQEARLRCSPMKGHSHVYWYRQLPEEGLKFMVYLQKENIIDESGMPKERFSAEFPKEGPSILRIQQVVRGDSAAYFCASSPPTGRGEQYFGPGTRLTVT.

The chain combines TRBV12-3 or TRBV12-4 with TRBJ2-4, with 8 bases matching TRBD1. V lost 7 bases to trimming and J lost 8 bases; unmatched junction nucleotides: 10. The CDR3 is made up of 14 amino acids. The CDR3 DNA is TGTGCCAGCACCCCCGACAGGGGAGAGGACATTCAGTACTTC. Amino acid sequence: CASTPDRGEDIQYF.

This clonotype has just a few counts. An end of the junction differs from the germline gene, which may be a read error. V is TRBV28 and J is TRBJ2-5; 7 bases are a match to TRBD1. Germline values: CDR1 MDHEN, CDR2 SYDVKM. The CDR3 covers 13 residues. The CDR3 sequence: CASRGQLQGTQYF. The CDR3 bases are TGTGCCAGCAGGGGACAGCTCCAAGGGACCCAGTACTTC.

The V and J genes are TRBV11-2 and TRBJ2-7; 8 nucleotides agree with TRBD2. Germline CDR1 and CDR2: SGHAT and FQNNGV. This CDR3 contains 15 residues. Trimming took 4 bases from V and 1 from J; bases not matched to a gene: 6. The CDR3 nucleotides are TGTGCCAGCAGCTACCCCCGGGGGGGTTCCTACGAGCAGTACTTC. It encodes CASSYPRGGSYEQYF.

This clonotype occurred many times. The chain employs TRBV28 and TRBJ2-5; TRBD2 matches 8 bases. CDR3 length: 14 amino acids. Germline CDR1 reads MDHEN; CDR2 reads SYDVKM. V lost 6 bases and J lost 5; bases outside the gene matches: 8. CDR3 loop: CASRPMTSVETQYF. CDR3 in DNA: TGTGCCAGCAGACCAATGACTAGCGTGGAGACCCAGTACTTC.

This chain connects TRBV15 to TRBJ2-7; 7 nucleotides match TRBD2. The length of the CDR3 is 14 residues. After removal of 1 base from V and 5 bases from J, the junction contained 5 bases not matched to a gene. Germline V CDR1 and CDR2: LNHNV, YYDKDF (reference sequence). CDR3: CATSRAAGRDEQYF. CDR3 bases: TGTGCCACCAGCAGAGCAGCGGGACGCGACGAGCAGTACTTC.

V is TRBV27 and J is TRBJ2-1, with 8 bases matching TRBD2. The CDR3 consists of 19 residues. Per germline, CDR1 MNHEY and CDR2 SMNVEV (reference sequence). J was trimmed by 0 bases and V by 0 bases; bases with no gene match: 10. The CDR3 loop is CASSLSGGGGPSSYNEQFF. The CDR3 region has the DNA TGTGCCAGCAGTTTATCCGGGGGGGGGGGCCCGAGCTCCTACAATGAGCAGTTCTTC.